The next 32 T cell receptor beta chains were all read from a single sample in a study of blood T cells in healthy people across ages. Primers used in a second PCR of about 6 to 11 cycles were a sample-barcoded 5' primer and a J-beta primer mix. A single record per CDR3 protein comes from TCRdb applying MiXCR to the 5' RACE reads. The top ten clones hold roughly 14% of a sample with 950,000 to 1,200,000 distinct CDR3 sequences, approximately 38% of them seen once. Sequencing was performed on blood. Receptors originate from a man aged 18-30 years in good health.

This clonotype appeared a few times. V usage is TRBV30 and J usage is TRBJ2-3, with unresolved D. Between the trimmed V and J ends, which lost 0 bases and 0 bases, there was a span of 7 bases. The CDR3 totals 14 residues. Germline lookup yields CDR1 GTSNPN and CDR2 SVGIG (reference sequence). The CDR3 region is CAWSVGQSTDTQYF. CDR3 nucleotide sequence: TGTGCCTGGAGTGTCGGTCAAAGCACAGATACGCAGTATTTT.

The chain combines TRBV3-1 with TRBJ1-3; 8 bases line up with TRBD1. Unmatched junction bases numbered 5, after V lost 5 bases and J lost 2 bases. This CDR3 spans 15 amino acids. The germline V gene has CDR1 LGHDT and CDR2 YNNKEL (reference sequence). The CDR3 sequence is CASSATTGAGNTIYF. Here the CDR3 DNA reads TGTGCCAGCAGCGCCACGACAGGGGCTGGAAACACCATATATTTT.

The chain is built from TRBV9 and TRBJ2-7; possible D gene TRBD2, 6 bases. Trimming left V 0 bases short and J 2 bases short, with 12 bases between. Germline V gene sequence: CDR1 SGDLS, CDR2 YYNGEE. The CDR3 length is 15 residues. CDR3 sequence (DNA): TGTGCCAGCAGCGTAGAATCACTAGCCACCTACGAGCAGTACTTC. It yields the protein CASSVESLATYEQYF. The variable domain in full, with the rest retrieved from reference TRBV9 and TRBJ2-7, is DSGVTQTPKHLITATGQRVTLRCSPRSGDLSVYWYQQSLDQGLQFLIQYYNGEERAKGNILERFSAQQFPDLHSELNLSSLELGDSALYFCASSVESLATYEQYFGPGTRLTVT.

The CDR3 nucleotides read TGTGCCAGCAGCCAGCGGGGTTCGGCGTATGGCTACACCTTC. It yields the protein CASSQRGSAYGYTF. V is TRBV3-1 and J is TRBJ1-2; D remains unclear. Trimming shortened V by 3 bases and J by 5 bases, and 13 bases separated the two germline ends. This CDR3 has 14 residues. The germline V gene encodes CDR1 LGHDT and CDR2 YNNKEL (reference sequence).

This clonotype was recorded only once. V usage is TRBV20-1 and J usage is TRBJ2-3, with 12 bases aligning to TRBD2. Germline loops: CDR1 DFQATT, CDR2 SNEGSKA (reference sequence). V trimming: 2 bases; J trimming: 5 bases; junction bases outside the gene matches: 8. CDR3 length equals 16 residues. CDR3 nucleotide sequence: TGCAGTGCTAGACCCGCTAGCGGGGGGGCGGGAGATACGCAGTATTTT. It is translated as CSARPASGGAGDTQYF.

The chain links TRBV2 to TRBJ1-1, with D possibly TRBD1 on 6 matching bases. The V end was cut by 5 bases, the J end by 1 base, with 11 bases between. The CDR3 extends over 14 amino acids. Germline CDR1 is SNHLY and CDR2 is FYNNEI. CDR3 DNA: TGTGCCAGCAGTTCTGAGGGGGAGAACACTGAAGCTTTCTTT. Protein product: CASSSEGENTEAFF. The complete variable domain, with remaining parts taken from reference TRBV2 and TRBJ1-1, reads EPEVTQTPSHQVTQMGQEVILRCVPISNHLYFYWYRQILGQKVEFLVSFYNNEISEKSEIFDDQFSVERPDGSNFTLKIRSTKLEDSAMYFCASSSEGENTEAFFGQGTRLTVV.

The table lists this clonotype with a few counts. The gene calls are TRBV10-3 and TRBJ1-5; D remains unclear. The germline V and J ends were trimmed by 0 bases and 6 bases, with 12 bases remaining between them. This CDR3 spans 15 amino acids. The germline gives CDR1 ENHRY, CDR2 SYGVKD. The chain's CDR3 is CAISESWAVSQPQHF. CDR3 bases: TGTGCCATCAGTGAGTCTTGGGCAGTTTCTCAGCCCCAGCATTTT.

CDR3 region: CASSQGQGYNQPQHF. CDR3 DNA sequence: TGTGCCAGCAGCCAGGGACAGGGCTACAATCAGCCCCAGCATTTT. The chain uses TRBV6-6 and TRBJ1-5; 9 bases are shared with TRBD1. The germline gives CDR1 MNHNY, CDR2 SVGAGI (reference sequence). This CDR3 is built from 15 residues. The junction had 6 bases not matched to a gene; V was cut back by 6 bases and J by 3 bases.

The genes are TRBV20-1 and TRBJ2-1, with TRBD2 identical over 11 bases. Near its end, the DNA agrees better with TRBJ2-7, so the J call may be wrong. Germline lookup yields CDR1 DFQATT and CDR2 SNEGSKA (reference sequence). The CDR3 spans 14 residues. CDR3 in amino acids: CSALTSGRAYEQYF. In DNA, the CDR3 is TGCAGTGCTCTCACTAGCGGGAGAGCCTACGAGCAGTACTTC.

This chain links TRBV6-2 or TRBV6-3 with TRBJ1-5, with a weak D call TRBD1 (5 bases). Germline values: CDR1 MNHEY, CDR2 SVGEGT. This CDR3 has 15 amino acids. V shed 4 bases and J shed 2 bases, with 12 bases lying between them. CDR3 sequence reads: CASSFTGLGNQPQHF. The CDR3 coding sequence is TGTGCCAGCAGTTTCACGGGGCTCGGCAATCAGCCCCAGCATTTT.

This chain uses TRBV28 with TRBJ2-7, with D hard to call. The CDR3 has 12 residues. Trimming left V 8 bases short and J 3 bases short, with 11 bases between. The germline V gene encodes CDR1 MDHEN and CDR2 SYDVKM. The CDR3 here is CASADGVYEQYF. The CDR3 coding sequence is TGTGCCAGCGCGGACGGTGTCTACGAGCAGTACTTC.

Comments on this clonotype: This may arise from a read error, as a much more abundant clone is one base away. The V call is TRBV20-1, the J call TRBJ2-2, with 10 bases lining up with TRBD1. The length of the CDR3 is 16 residues. Germline loops: CDR1 DFQATT, CDR2 SNEGSKA (reference sequence). The CDR3 loop reads CSAGDPDRGGTGELFF. The CDR3 nucleotides read TGCAGTGCTGGAGACCCGGACAGGGGGGGCACCGGGGAGCTGTTTTTT.

Many counts were recorded for this clonotype. The chain carries TRBV29-1 and TRBJ2-1; TRBD1 matches 9 bases. The germline gives CDR1 SQVTM, CDR2 ANQGSEA. V gave up 0 bases and J gave up 4 bases; unmatched junction bases: 7. The CDR3 is made up of 16 amino acids. In DNA, the CDR3 is TGCAGCGTTGAAGATCAATGGACAGGGGAATACAATGAGCAGTTCTTC. It yields the protein CSVEDQWTGEYNEQFF.

A remark on this clonotype: Possible read error: a much larger clone is one base away. This chain joins TRBV29-1 and TRBJ2-3; D is uncertain. Germline assignment: CDR1 SQVTM and CDR2 ANQGSEA. Trimming stripped 8 bases from V and 7 bases from J, with 13 bases between. The CDR3 spans 11 residues. CDR3 DNA: TGCAGCATATCAATGGGGTATACGCAGTATTTT. Translation: CSISMGYTQYF.

The sample holds a few counts of this clonotype. Here the CDR3 DNA reads TGTGCCAGCAGCTCGGAGCCCGAAGCTTTCTTT. Translated, it gives CASSSEPEAFF. This chain uses TRBV7-9 with TRBJ1-1; D call uncertain. CDR1 and CDR2 from the germline V gene are SEHNR and FQNEAQ (reference sequence). V lost 4 bases to trimming and J lost 8 bases, with 8 bases between them. There are 11 residues in the CDR3.

The V and J genes are TRBV20-1 and TRBJ1-2; unclear D gene. The V end was cut by 1 base, the J end by 4 bases, with 7 bases between. The germline V gene has CDR1 DFQATT and CDR2 SNEGSKA (reference sequence). The CDR3 spans 12 residues. The CDR3: CSARGSLYGYTF. In nucleotides, the CDR3 is TGCAGTGCTAGAGGCAGCCTCTATGGCTACACCTTC.

The chain employs TRBV28 and TRBJ1-2, with D unresolved. CDR1 and CDR2 from the germline V gene are MDHEN and SYDVKM. The ends were cut back, 7 bases at V and 1 base at J, with 13 bases in the middle. This CDR3 comprises 14 residues. Here the CDR3 reads CASIQPTSNYGYTF. The CDR3 nucleotides read TGTGCCAGCATCCAACCGACCAGTAACTATGGCTACACCTTC.

The chain has TRBV6-2 or TRBV6-3 and TRBJ2-5; 7 positions agree with TRBD2. The germline V gene encodes CDR1 MNHEY and CDR2 SVGEGT. J was trimmed by 0 bases and V by 0 bases; bases with no gene match: 1. The CDR3 contains 15 residues. The CDR3 DNA sequence: TGTGCCAGCAGTTACTCTGGGACTAACCAAGAGACCCAGTACTTC. It translates to CASSYSGTNQETQYF.

V usage is TRBV29-1 and J usage is TRBJ2-6; D is possibly TRBD1 (5 bases). Germline CDR1 is SQVTM and CDR2 is ANQGSEA. V lost 0 bases and J lost 0, with 9 bases in between. This CDR3 has 16 residues. The CDR3 is CSVEDGHGSGANVLTF. The CDR3 DNA follows: TGCAGCGTTGAAGATGGACACGGCTCTGGGGCCAACGTCCTGACTTTC.

This clonotype was observed a few times. The chain has TRBV6-2 or TRBV6-3 and TRBJ1-2; 8 bases align to TRBD1. Germline CDR1 reads MNHEY; CDR2 reads SVGEGT. This CDR3 is built from 15 residues. With V trimmed by 5 bases and J by 8 bases, 13 bases remained unmatched. In nucleotides, the CDR3 is TGTGCCAGCAGTCCGCCCCAGGGGGCATTGTACGGCTACACCTTC. As protein: CASSPPQGALYGYTF.

As regards this clonotype: The final CDR3 position lacks the conserved phenylalanine or tryptophan, pointing to a likely read error. The chain couples TRBV6-5 to TRBJ1-1; 7 positions agree with TRBD1. CDR1 is MNHEY, CDR2 SVGAGI, per germline. V lost 3 bases and J lost 5; bases outside the gene matches: 9. This CDR3 has 15 amino acids. The chain's CDR3 is CASSYSTAGGTEAFV. CDR3 bases: TGTGCCAGCAGTTATAGTACGGCAGGGGGGACTGAAGCTTTCGTT.

This clonotype occurred a few times. This chain joins TRBV12-3 or TRBV12-4 and TRBJ1-1; TRBD1 might be the D (6 bases). The CDR3 totals 12 residues. V lost 7 bases and J lost 5, with 11 bases in between. The DNA for the CDR3 is TGTGCCAGCACCGAGGGGGGAACTGAAGCTTTCTTT. Amino acid sequence: CASTEGGTEAFF.

The J gene is TRBJ1-1, the V gene TRBV7-9, with a possible D match to TRBD1 (5 bases). In germline, CDR1 is SEHNR, CDR2 FQNEAQ (reference sequence). V was cut by 5 bases and J by 7 bases, with 14 bases left in between. This CDR3 contains 13 residues. CDR3 coding DNA: TGTGCCAGCAGCGTAGACGGGACGGGTGAAGCTTTCTTT. This gives the protein CASSVDGTGEAFF. Full variable domain (rest looked up from reference TRBV7-9 and TRBJ1-1): DTGVSQNPRHKITKRGQNVTFRCDPISEHNRLYWYRQTLGQGPEFLTYFQNEAQLEKSRLLSDRFSAERPKGSFSTLEIQRTEQGDSAMYLCASSVDGTGEAFFGQGTRLTVV.

For this clonotype: One base away lies a much larger clone, so this may be a sequencing read error. This sequence joins TRBV4-3 and TRBJ2-7; TRBD1 matches 7 bases. The V segment lost 3 bases and the J segment 7 bases; nucleotides outside the gene matches: 15. CDR3 length: 16 residues. CDR1 is LGHNA, CDR2 YSLEER, per germline. CDR3 DNA sequence: TGCGCCAGCAGCCAGTTGCCGGGACAGAGCGTCAATGAGCAGTACTTC. Protein product: CASSQLPGQSVNEQYF.

On this clonotype itself: This may stem from a read error, because a much larger clone lies one nucleotide away. The rearrangement links TRBV11-2 to TRBJ2-3, with D perhaps TRBD1 (5 bases). The CDR3 spans 13 residues. V lost 5 bases and J 3 bases, leaving 9 bases between the germline ends. CDR1 and CDR2 from the germline V gene are SGHAT and FQNNGV. CDR3 nucleotide sequence: TGTGCCAGCAGCCCGGACACTACAGATACGCAGTATTTT. Translated: CASSPDTTDTQYF. Combining the CDR3 with reference TRBV11-2 and TRBJ2-3 gives the whole variable domain EAGVAQSPRYKIIEKRQSVAFWCNPISGHATLYWYQQILGQGPKLLIQFQNNGVVDDSQLPKDRFSAERLKGVDSTLKIQPAKLEDSAVYLCASSPDTTDTQYFGPGTRLTVL.

The chain couples TRBV5-1 to TRBJ2-7; TRBD2 is a possible D gene (5 bases). V lost 4 bases, J lost 3 bases, and 17 bases lay in between. Germline values: CDR1 SGHRS, CDR2 YFSETQ. This CDR3 has 15 amino acids. CDR3 sequence: CASSLGVTQIYEQYF. The CDR3 nucleotides read TGCGCCAGCAGCCTCGGGGTGACACAGATCTACGAGCAGTACTTC.

This chain joins TRBV2 and TRBJ2-3, with 7 bases matching TRBD1. The CDR3 covers 14 residues. J gave up 4 bases and V 6 bases, and 7 bases lay outside the gene matches. CDR1 SNHLY and CDR2 FYNNEI come from the germline V gene. The CDR3 nucleotides are TGTGCCAGCAGGTGGGACAGATCGGCAGATACGCAGTATTTT. Its protein product is CASRWDRSADTQYF.

The chain is built from TRBV4-2 and TRBJ2-5; D unresolved. Germline values: CDR1 LGHNA, CDR2 YNFKEQ. V was cut by 8 bases and J by 5 bases, with 9 bases left in between. The CDR3 has 11 residues. CDR3 protein: CASALGETQYF. The CDR3 DNA reads TGTGCCAGCGCGTTGGGTGAGACCCAGTACTTC.

This clonotype was counted between two and nine times. The chain combines TRBV21-1 with TRBJ1-1; the listed D gene, TRBD1, was not tested against the DNA. TRBV21-1 has pseudogene status. The CDR3 spans 17 residues. The CDR3 protein is CASSKGGQGETNTEAFF. The CDR3 nucleotides read TGTGCCAGCAGCAAAGGGGGTCAGGGAGAGACGAACACTGAAGCTTTCTTT.

Here the CDR3 reads CASSLGSPEDEQFF. The CDR3 DNA sequence: TGTGCCAGCAGCTTAGGCTCCCCGGAAGATGAGCAGTTCTTC. The chain recombines TRBV11-2 with TRBJ2-1; no reliable D call. Germline V CDR1 and CDR2: SGHAT, FQNNGV. The CDR3 consists of 14 residues. V was pared by 1 base and J by 8 bases, with 12 bases between.

This CDR3 reads CASSLTRSGEYF. CDR3 nucleotide sequence: TGTGCCAGCAGCTTAACCCGTAGCGGGGAGTACTTC. The rearrangement joins TRBV7-2 to TRBJ2-5; 8 nucleotides align to TRBD2. This CDR3 comprises 12 residues. The germline V gene has CDR1 SGHTA and CDR2 FQGNSA. The V and J ends lost 2 bases and 12 bases, in that order; junction bases with no gene match: 5.

The chain recombines TRBV2 with TRBJ1-1, with 8 bases lining up with TRBD1. The CDR3 contains 14 residues. Germline assignment: CDR1 SNHLY and CDR2 FYNNEI. J gave up 5 bases and V 7 bases, and 9 bases lay outside the gene matches. The CDR3 nucleotides are TGTGCCAGCAAAAAGACAGGGGAGACTACTGAAGCTTTCTTT. Its translation is CASKKTGETTEAFF. Full variable domain (remainder filled in from reference TRBV2 and TRBJ1-1): EPEVTQTPSHQVTQMGQEVILRCVPISNHLYFYWYRQILGQKVEFLVSFYNNEISEKSEIFDDQFSVERPDGSNFTLKIRSTKLEDSAMYFCASKKTGETTEAFFGQGTRLTVV.